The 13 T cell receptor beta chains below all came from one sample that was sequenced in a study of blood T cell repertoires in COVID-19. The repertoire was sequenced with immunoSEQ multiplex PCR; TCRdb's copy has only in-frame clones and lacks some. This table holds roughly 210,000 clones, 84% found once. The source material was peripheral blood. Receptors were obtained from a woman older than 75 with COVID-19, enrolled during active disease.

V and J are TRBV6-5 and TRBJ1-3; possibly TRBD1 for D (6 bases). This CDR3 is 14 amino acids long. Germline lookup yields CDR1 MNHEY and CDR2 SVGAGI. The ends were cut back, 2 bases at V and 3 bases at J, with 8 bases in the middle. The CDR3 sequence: CASSYGQIGNTIYF. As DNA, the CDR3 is TGTGCCAGCAGTTACGGACAGATTGGAAACACCATATATTTT.

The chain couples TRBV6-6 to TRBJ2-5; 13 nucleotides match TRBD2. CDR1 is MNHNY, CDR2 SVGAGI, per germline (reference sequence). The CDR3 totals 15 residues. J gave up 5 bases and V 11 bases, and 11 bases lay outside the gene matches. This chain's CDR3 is CAGTTSGGAGETQYF. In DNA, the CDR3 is TGTGCCGGAACTACTAGCGGGGGGGCCGGGGAGACCCAGTACTTC.

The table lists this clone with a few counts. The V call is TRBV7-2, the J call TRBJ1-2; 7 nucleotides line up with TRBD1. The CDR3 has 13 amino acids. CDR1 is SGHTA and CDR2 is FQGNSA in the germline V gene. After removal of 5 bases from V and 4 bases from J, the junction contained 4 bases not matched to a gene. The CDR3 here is CASSRGQIYGYTF. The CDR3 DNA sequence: TGTGCCAGCAGCCGGGGACAGATCTATGGCTACACCTTC.

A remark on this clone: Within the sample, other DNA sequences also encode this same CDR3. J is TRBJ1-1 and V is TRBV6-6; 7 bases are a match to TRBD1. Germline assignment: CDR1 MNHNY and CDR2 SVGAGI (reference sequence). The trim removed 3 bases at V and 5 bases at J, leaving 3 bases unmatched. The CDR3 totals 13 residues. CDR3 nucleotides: TGTGCCAGCAGTTATGCAGGGGGAACTGAAGCTTTCTTT. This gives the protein CASSYAGGTEAFF.

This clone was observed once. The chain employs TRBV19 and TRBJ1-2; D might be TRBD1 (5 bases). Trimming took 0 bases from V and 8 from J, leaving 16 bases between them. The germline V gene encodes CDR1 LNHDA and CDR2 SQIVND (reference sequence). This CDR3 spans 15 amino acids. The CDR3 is CASSIEDSLGLGYTF. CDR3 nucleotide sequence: TGTGCCAGTAGTATAGAAGACAGCCTTGGGTTGGGCTACACCTTC. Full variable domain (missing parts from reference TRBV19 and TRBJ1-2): DGGITQSPKYLFRKEGQNVTLSCEQNLNHDAMYWYRQDPGQGLRLIYYSQIVNDFQKGDIAEGYSVSREKKESFPLTVTSAQKNPTAFYLCASSIEDSLGLGYTFGSGTRLTVV.

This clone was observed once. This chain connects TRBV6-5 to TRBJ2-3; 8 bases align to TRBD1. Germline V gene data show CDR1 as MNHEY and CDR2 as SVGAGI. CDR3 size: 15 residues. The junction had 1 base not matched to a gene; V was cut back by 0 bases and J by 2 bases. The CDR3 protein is CASSYSTGATDTQYF. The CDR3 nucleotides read TGTGCCAGCAGTTACTCGACAGGGGCCACAGATACGCAGTATTTT.

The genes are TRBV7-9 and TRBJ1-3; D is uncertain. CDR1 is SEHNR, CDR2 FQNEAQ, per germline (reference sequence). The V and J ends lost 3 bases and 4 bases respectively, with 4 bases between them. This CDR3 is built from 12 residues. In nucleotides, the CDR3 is TGTGCCAGCAGCTTCCCAGGAAACACCATATATTTT. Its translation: CASSFPGNTIYF.

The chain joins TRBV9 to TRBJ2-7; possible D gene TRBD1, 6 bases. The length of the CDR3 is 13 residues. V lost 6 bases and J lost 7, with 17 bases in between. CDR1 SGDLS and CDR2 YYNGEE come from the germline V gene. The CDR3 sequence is CASKHREGAEQYV. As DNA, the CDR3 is TGTGCCAGCAAGCACAGGGAAGGGGCAGAGCAGTACGTC.

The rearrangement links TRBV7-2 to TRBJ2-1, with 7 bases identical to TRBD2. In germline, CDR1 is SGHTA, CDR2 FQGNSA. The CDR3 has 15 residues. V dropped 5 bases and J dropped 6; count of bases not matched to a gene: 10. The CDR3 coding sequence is TGTGCCAGCAGCCCCCGGACTAGTACGGGCAATGAGCAGTTCTTC. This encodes CASSPRTSTGNEQFF.

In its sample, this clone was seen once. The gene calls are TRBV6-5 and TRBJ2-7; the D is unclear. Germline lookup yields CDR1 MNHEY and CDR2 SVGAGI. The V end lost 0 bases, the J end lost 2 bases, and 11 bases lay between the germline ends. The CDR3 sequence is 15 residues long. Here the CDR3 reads CASSYSSRLAYEQYF. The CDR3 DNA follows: TGTGCCAGCAGTTACTCGTCCAGGTTGGCCTACGAGCAGTACTTC.

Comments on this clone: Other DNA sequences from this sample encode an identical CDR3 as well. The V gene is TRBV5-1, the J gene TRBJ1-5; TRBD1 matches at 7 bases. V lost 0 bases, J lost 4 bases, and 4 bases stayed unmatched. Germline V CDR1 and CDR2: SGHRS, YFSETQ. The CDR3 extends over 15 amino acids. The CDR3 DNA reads TGCGCCAGCAGCTTGGAGGGGGCAGGTAATCAGCCCCAGCATTTT. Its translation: CASSLEGAGNQPQHF.

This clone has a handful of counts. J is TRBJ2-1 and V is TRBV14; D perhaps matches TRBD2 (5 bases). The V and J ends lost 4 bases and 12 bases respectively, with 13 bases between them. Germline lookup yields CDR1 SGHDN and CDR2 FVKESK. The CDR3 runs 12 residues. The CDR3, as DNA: TGTGCCAGCAGCCTTATACGTCGGGGGCAGTTCTTC. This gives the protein CASSLIRRGQFF.

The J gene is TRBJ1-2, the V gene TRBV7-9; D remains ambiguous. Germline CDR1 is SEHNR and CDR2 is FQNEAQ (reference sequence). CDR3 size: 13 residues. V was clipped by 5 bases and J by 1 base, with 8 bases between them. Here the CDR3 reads CASSQAVNYGYTF. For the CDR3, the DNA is TGTGCCAGCAGCCAGGCCGTTAACTATGGCTACACCTTC.